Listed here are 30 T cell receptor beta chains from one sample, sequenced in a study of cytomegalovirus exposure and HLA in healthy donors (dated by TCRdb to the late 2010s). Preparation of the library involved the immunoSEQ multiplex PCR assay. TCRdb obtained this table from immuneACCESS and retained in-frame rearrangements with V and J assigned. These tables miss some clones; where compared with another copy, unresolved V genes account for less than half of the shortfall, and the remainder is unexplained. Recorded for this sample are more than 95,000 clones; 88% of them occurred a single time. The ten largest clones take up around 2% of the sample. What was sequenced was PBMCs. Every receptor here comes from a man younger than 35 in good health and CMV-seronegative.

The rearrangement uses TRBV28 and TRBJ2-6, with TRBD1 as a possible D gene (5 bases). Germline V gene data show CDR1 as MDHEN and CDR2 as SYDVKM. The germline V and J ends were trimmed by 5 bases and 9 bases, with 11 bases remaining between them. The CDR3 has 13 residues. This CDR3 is CASSAGWGNVLTF. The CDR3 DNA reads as TGTGCCAGCAGTGCAGGGTGGGGCAACGTCCTGACTTTC.

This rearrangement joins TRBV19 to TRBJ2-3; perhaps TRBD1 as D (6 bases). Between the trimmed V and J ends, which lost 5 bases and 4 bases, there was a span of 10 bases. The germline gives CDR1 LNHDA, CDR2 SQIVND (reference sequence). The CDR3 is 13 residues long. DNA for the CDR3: TGTGCCAGTAGTCTACAGGGCCCAGATACGCAGTATTTT. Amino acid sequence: CASSLQGPDTQYF.

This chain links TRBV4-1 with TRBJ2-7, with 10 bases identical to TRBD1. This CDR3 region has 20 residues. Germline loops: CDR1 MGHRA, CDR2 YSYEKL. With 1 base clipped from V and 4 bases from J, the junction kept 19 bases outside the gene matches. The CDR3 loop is CASSQVVGTGEFNVLYEQYF. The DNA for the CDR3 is TGCGCCAGCAGCCAAGTAGTTGGGACAGGGGAGTTTAATGTCCTTTACGAGCAGTACTTC.

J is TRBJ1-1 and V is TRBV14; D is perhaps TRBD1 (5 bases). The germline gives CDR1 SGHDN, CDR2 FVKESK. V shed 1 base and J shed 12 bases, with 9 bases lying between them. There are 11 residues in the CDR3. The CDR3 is CASSQGGPTFF. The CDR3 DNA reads TGTGCCAGCAGCCAAGGGGGCCCAACTTTCTTT.

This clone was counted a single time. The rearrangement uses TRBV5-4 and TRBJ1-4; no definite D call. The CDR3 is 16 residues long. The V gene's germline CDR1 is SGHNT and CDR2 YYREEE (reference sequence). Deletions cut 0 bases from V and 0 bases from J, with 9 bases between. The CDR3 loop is CASSLGIPATNEKLFF. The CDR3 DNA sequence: TGTGCCAGCAGCTTGGGAATTCCGGCAACTAATGAAAAACTGTTTTTT.

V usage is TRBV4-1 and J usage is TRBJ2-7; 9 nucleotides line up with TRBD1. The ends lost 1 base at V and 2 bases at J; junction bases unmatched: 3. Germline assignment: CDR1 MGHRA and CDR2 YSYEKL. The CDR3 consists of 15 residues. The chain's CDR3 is CASSQARDRAYEQYF. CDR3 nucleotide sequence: TGCGCCAGCAGCCAAGCCCGGGACAGGGCCTACGAGCAGTACTTC.

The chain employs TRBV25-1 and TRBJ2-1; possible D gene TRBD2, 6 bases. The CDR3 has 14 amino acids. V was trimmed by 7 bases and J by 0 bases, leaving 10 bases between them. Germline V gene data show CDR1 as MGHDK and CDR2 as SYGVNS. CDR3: CASIRGSSYNEQFF. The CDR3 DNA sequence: TGTGCCAGCATTCGGGGGAGCTCCTACAATGAGCAGTTCTTC.

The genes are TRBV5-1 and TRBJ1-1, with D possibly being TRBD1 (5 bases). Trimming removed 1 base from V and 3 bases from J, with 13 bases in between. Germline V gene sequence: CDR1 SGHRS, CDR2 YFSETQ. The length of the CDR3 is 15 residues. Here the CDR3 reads CASSLLGAADTEAFF. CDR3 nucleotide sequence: TGCGCCAGCAGCTTGTTAGGGGCGGCGGACACTGAAGCTTTCTTT.

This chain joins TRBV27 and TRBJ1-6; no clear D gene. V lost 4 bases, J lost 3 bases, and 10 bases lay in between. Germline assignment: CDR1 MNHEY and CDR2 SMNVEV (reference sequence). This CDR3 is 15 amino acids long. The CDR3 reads CASSWREGYNSPLHF. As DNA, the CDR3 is TGTGCCAGCAGTTGGCGGGAGGGCTATAATTCACCCCTCCACTTT.

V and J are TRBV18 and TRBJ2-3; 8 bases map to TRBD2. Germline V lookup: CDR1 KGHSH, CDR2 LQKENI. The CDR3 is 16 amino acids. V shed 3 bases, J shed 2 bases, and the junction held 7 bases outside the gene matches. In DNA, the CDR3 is TGTGCCAGCTCACCTCAGGGTAGCGGGGCCACAGATACGCAGTATTTT. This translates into CASSPQGSGATDTQYF. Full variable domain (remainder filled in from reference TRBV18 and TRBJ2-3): NAGVMQNPRHLVRRRGQEARLRCSPMKGHSHVYWYRQLPEEGLKFMVYLQKENIIDESGMPKERFSAEFPKEGPSILRIQQVVRGDSAAYFCASSPQGSGATDTQYFGPGTRLTVL.

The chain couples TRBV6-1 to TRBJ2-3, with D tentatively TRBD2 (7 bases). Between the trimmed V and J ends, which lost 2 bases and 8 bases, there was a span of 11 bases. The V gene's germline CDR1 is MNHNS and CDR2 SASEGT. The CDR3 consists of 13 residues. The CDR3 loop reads CASSETGGGTQYF. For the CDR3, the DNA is TGTGCCAGCAGTGAAACGGGGGGCGGTACGCAGTATTTT.

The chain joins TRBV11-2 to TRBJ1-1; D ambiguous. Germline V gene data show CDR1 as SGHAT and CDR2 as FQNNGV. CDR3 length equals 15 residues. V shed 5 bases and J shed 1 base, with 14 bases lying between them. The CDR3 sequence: CASSQAAAWNTEAFF. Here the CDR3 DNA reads TGTGCCAGCAGCCAGGCAGCAGCCTGGAACACTGAAGCTTTCTTT.

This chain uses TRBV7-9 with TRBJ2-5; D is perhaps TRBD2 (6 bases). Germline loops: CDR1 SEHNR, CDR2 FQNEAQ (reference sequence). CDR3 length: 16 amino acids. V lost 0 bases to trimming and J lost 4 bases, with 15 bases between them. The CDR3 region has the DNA TGTGCCAGCAGCTTAGCGACATTGACTAGTCGAGAGACCCAGTACTTC. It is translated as CASSLATLTSRETQYF.

CDR3 sequence reads: CASGRGWDYEQYF. The CDR3 DNA is TGTGCCAGCGGCAGGGGATGGGACTACGAGCAGTACTTC. The chain combines TRBV11-2 with TRBJ2-7; tentatively, D is TRBD1 (6 bases). V lost 8 bases and J 3 bases, leaving 14 bases between the germline ends. The CDR3 sequence is 13 residues long. The germline CDR1 and CDR2 sequences are SGHAT and FQNNGV.

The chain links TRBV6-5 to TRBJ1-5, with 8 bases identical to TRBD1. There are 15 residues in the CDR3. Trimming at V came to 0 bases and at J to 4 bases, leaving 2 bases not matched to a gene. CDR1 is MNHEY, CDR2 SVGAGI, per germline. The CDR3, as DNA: TGTGCCAGCAGTTACTCGGGACAGGCAAATCAGCCCCAGCATTTT. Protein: CASSYSGQANQPQHF.

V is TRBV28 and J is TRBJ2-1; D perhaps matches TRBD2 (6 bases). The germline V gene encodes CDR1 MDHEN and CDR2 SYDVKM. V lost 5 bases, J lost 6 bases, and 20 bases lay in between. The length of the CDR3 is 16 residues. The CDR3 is CASSTLIPRGGNEQFF. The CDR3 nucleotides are TGTGCCAGCAGTACGCTGATCCCTCGGGGAGGCAATGAGCAGTTCTTC.

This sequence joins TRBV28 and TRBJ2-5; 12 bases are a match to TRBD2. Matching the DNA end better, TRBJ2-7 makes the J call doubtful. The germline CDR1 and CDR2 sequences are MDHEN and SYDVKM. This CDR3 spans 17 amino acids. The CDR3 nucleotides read TGTGCCAGCAGTTTCAATCCTCTAGCGGGAGGGCCTTACGAGCAGTACTTC. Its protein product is CASSFNPLAGGPYEQYF.

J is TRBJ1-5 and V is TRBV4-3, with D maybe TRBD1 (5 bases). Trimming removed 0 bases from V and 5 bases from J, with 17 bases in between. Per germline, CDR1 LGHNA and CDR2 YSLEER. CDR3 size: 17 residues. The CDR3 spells CASSQDWQGTPYQPQHF. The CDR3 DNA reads TGCGCCAGCAGCCAAGACTGGCAGGGAACCCCGTATCAGCCCCAGCATTTT.

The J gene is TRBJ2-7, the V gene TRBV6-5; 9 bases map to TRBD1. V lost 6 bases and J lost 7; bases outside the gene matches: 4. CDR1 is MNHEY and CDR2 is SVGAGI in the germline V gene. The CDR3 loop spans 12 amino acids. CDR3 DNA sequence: TGTGCCAGCAGAAGACAGGGGGAAGAGCAGTACTTC. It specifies CASRRQGEEQYF.

DNA for the CDR3: TGTGCCAGCAGTGTTCATTGGGACACCAGCTACAATGAGCAGTTCTTC. This sequence encodes CASSVHWDTSYNEQFF. V and J are TRBV2 and TRBJ2-1, with a tentative D call TRBD1 (6 bases). The ends were cut back, 4 bases at V and 3 bases at J, with 16 bases in the middle. The CDR3 totals 16 residues. Germline V gives CDR1 SNHLY, CDR2 FYNNEI.

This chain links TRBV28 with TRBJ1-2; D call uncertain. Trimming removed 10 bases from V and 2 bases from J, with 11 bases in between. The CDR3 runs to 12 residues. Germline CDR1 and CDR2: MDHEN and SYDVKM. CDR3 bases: TGTGCCATCCACAGACGGAACTATGGCTACACCTTC. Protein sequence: CAIHRRNYGYTF.

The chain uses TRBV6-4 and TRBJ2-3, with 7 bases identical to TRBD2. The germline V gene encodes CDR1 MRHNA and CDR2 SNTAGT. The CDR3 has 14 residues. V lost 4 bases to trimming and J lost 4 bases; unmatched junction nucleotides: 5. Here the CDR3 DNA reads TGTGCCAGCAGTGGGTCCAGCGGGGCAGATACGCAGTATTTT. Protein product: CASSGSSGADTQYF.

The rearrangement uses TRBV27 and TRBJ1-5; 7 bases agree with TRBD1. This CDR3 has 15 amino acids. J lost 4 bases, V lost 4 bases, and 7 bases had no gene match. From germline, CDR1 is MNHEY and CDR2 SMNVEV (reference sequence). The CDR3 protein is CASSSEGGKNQPQHF. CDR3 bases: TGTGCCAGCAGTTCGGAAGGGGGCAAGAATCAGCCCCAGCATTTT.

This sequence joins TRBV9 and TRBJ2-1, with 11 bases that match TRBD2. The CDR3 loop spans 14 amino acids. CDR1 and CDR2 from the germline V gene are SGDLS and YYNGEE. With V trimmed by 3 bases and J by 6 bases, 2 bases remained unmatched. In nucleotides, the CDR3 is TGTGCCAGCAGCGGAGGGACTAGCGGCAATGAGCAGTTCTTC. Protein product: CASSGGTSGNEQFF.

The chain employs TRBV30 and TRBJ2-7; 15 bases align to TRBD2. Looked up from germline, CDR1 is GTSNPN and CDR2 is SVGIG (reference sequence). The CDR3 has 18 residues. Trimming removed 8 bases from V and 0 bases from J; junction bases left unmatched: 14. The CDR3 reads CALSRTSGRDVLSYEQYF. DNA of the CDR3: TGTGCCCTTTCCAGGACTAGCGGGAGGGATGTGCTCTCCTACGAGCAGTACTTC.

This chain's CDR3 is CASSYAGTRNTEAFF. CDR3 DNA sequence: TGTGCCAGCAGCTACGCCGGGACAAGGAACACTGAAGCTTTCTTT. V gene TRBV7-9 combines with J gene TRBJ1-1; tentatively, D is TRBD1 (6 bases). This CDR3 contains 15 residues. V was cut by 4 bases and J by 1 base, with 13 bases left in between. Germline CDR1 is SEHNR and CDR2 is FQNEAQ (reference sequence). Drawing the rest from reference TRBV7-9 and TRBJ1-1, the complete variable domain is DTGVSQNPRHKITKRGQNVTFRCDPISEHNRLYWYRQTLGQGPEFLTYFQNEAQLEKSRLLSDRFSAERPKGSFSTLEIQRTEQGDSAMYLCASSYAGTRNTEAFFGQGTRLTVV.

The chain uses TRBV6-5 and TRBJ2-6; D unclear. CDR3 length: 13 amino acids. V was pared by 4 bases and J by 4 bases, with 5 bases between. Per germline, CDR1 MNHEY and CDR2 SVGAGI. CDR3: CASSSRGANVLTF. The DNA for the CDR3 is TGTGCCAGCAGTTCGAGGGGGGCCAACGTCCTGACTTTC.

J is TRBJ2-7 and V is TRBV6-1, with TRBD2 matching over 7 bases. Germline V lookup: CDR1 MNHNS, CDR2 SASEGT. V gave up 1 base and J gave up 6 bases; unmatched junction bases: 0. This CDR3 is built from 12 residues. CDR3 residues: CASSEGGGEQYF. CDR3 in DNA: TGTGCCAGCAGTGAAGGGGGGGGCGAGCAGTACTTC.

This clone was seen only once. The CDR3 DNA reads TGTGCCAGCAGCGCCGGCCCGGCGGGCCAAAACATTCAGTACTTC. As protein: CASSAGPAGQNIQYF. The V call is TRBV7-2, the J call TRBJ2-4; perhaps TRBD2 as D (5 bases). Germline V CDR1 and CDR2: SGHTA, FQGNSA. V was trimmed by 5 bases and J by 5 bases, leaving 16 bases between them. The CDR3 is made up of 15 amino acids.

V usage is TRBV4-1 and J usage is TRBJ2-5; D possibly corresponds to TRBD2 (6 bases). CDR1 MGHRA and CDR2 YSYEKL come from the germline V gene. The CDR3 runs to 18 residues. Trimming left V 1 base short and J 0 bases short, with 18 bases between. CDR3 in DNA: TGCGCCAGCAGCCAAGTTTTGCTAAGCGGGCCTTACCAAGAGACCCAGTACTTC. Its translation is CASSQVLLSGPYQETQYF.